This T cell receptor (beta chain) was found in a study of blood T cell repertoires in COVID-19. Overall study: Researchers got acute and convalescent COVID-19 samples from the United States, Italy and Spain. The cDNA or gDNA used as material had been derived from T cells, B-cell-depleted T cells, or PBMCs.

Germline CDR1 SGHTA, CDR2 FQGNSA. Trimming stripped 5 bases from V and 0 bases from J, with 14 bases between. The CDR3 contains 15 residues. In the authors' workflow: Amplification of reference gene primers provided the estimated nucleated cell counts. Repertoires were generated with immunoSEQ multiplex PCR, while TCRdb's copy carries only in-frame clones and drops some. V and J calls and clone size are copied from that table; D and trimming were computed from the DNA. The repertoire includes 250,000 to 300,000 clones, 86% of them detected once, and less than 4.5% sits in the top ten. The sequence was collected from a man between 18 and 35 years old with active or convalescent COVID-19. The sequencing sample was made of peripheral blood. The chain employs TRBV7-2 and TRBJ2-7; possibly TRBD2 for D (6 bases). CDR3 nucleotide sequence: TGTGCCAGCAGCGGTGGAGGGTCCTTCTCCTACGAGCAGTACTTC. Translated, it gives CASSGGGSFSYEQYF. The full variable domain, its missing parts supplied by reference TRBV7-2 and TRBJ2-7, is GAGVSQSPSNKVTEKGKDVELRCDPISGHTALYWYRQSLGQGLEFLIYFQGNSAPDKSGLPSDRFSAERTGGSVSTLTIQRTQQEDSAVYLCASSGGGSFSYEQYFGPGTRLTVT.